Listed here are 2 T cell receptor beta chains from one sample, sequenced in a study of T cells in Graves' hyperthyroidism and ophthalmopathy. Amplification yielded TCR beta CDR3 regions, with RNA transcripts as the source. Primed by the HTBI set, a first-round RT-PCR was run on the TCR CDR3. TCRdb called the multiplex PCR reads again in MiXCR, with one record for every CDR3 protein. Among 480,000 or so distinct CDR3 sequences listed, approximately 49% were seen once. Material: peripheral blood or thyroid tissue (not recorded which). All receptors derive from an adult woman with Graves' disease, either hyperthyroidism or ophthalmopathy (not recorded which).

The chain couples TRBV5-1 to TRBJ1-3; D unclear. Between the trimmed V and J ends, which lost 4 bases and 4 bases, there was a span of 12 bases. CDR3 length: 14 amino acids. The germline V gene has CDR1 SGHRS and CDR2 YFSETQ. CDR3 nucleotide sequence: TGCGCCAGCAGCGGACTACTAGCGGGAAACACCATATATTTT. Translation: CASSGLLAGNTIYF.

This clonotype occurred many times. The rearrangement links TRBV3-1 to TRBJ1-1; D is perhaps TRBD1 (5 bases). The V end lost 5 bases, the J end lost 10 bases, and 14 bases lay between the germline ends. The CDR3 runs 12 residues. CDR1 and CDR2 (germline): LGHDT, YNNKEL (reference sequence). The CDR3 here is CASSGTGRGAFF. In nucleotides, the CDR3 is TGTGCCAGCAGCGGGACCGGGCGAGGAGCTTTCTTT. Combining the CDR3 with reference TRBV3-1 and TRBJ1-1 gives the whole variable domain DTAVSQTPKYLVTQMGNDKSIKCEQNLGHDTMYWYKQDSKKFLKIMFSYNNKELIINETVPNRFSPKSPDKAHLNLHINSLELGDSAVYFCASSGTGRGAFFGQGTRLTVV.